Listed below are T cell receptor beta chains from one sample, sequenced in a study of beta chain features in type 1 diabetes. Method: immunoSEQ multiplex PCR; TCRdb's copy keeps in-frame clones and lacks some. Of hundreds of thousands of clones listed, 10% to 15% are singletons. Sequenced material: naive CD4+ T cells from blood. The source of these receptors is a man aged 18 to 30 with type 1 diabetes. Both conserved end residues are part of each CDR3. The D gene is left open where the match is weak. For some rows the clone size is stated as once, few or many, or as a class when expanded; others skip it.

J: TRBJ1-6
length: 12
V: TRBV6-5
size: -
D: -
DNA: TGTGCCAGCAGTTACGGGAATTCACCCCTCCACTTT
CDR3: CASSYGNSPLHF

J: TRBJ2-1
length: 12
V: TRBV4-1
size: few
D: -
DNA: TGCGCCAGCAGCCTTTCGTACAATGAGCAGTTCTTC
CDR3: CASSLSYNEQFF

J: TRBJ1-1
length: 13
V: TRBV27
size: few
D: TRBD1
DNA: TGTGCCAGCAGCACAGGGGGAGTTCCTGAAGCTTTCTTT
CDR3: CASSTGGVPEAFF

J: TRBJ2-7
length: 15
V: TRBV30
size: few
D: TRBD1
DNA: TGTGCCTGGAGTGCCACGGGACAGGGGGTCCACGAGCAGTACTTC
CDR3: CAWSATGQGVHEQYF

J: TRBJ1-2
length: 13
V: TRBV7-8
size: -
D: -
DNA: TGTGCCAGCAGCCCCGCGGGGGACTATGGCTACACCTTC
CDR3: CASSPAGDYGYTF

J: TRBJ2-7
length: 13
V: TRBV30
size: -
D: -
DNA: TGTGCCTGGGCACCATTGGGGGTAAACGAGCAGTACTTC
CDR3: CAWAPLGVNEQYF

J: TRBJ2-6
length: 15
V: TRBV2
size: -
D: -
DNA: TGTGCCAGCATCGGCATTAGCTCTGGGGCCAACGTCCTGACTTTC
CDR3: CASIGISSGANVLTF

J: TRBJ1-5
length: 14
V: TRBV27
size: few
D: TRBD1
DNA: TGTGCCAGCAGTCCTGACAGGGGCGATCAGCCCCAGCATTTT
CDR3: CASSPDRGDQPQHF

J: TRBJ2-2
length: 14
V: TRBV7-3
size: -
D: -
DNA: TGTGCCAGCAGCCTTGGGACACATACCGGGGAGCTGTTTTTT
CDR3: CASSLGTHTGELFF

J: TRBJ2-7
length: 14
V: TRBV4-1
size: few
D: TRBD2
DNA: TGCGCCAGCAGCCCCCAGGGACTAGGCTACGAGCAGTACTTC
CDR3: CASSPQGLGYEQYF

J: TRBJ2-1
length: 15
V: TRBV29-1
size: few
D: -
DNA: TGCAGCGCCCCGAGGGACGCGAGCTCCTACAATGAGCAGTTCTTC
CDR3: CSAPRDASSYNEQFF

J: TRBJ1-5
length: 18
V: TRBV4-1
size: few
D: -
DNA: TGCGCCAGCAGCCAAGAGGGCTCCGGGACGCATAGCAATCAGCCCCAGCATTTT
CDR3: CASSQEGSGTHSNQPQHF

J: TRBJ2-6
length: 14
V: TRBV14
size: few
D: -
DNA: TGTGCCAGCAGCAGGACCTCTGGGGCCAACGTCCTGACTTTC
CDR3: CASSRTSGANVLTF

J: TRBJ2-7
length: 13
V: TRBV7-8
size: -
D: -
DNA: TGTGCCAGCAGCTTAGGTCCAGGGAGCGAGCAGTACTTC
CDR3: CASSLGPGSEQYF

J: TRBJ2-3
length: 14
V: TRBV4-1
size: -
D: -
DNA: TGCGCCAGCAGCCAACTCTCAGCCGGGGATACGCAGTATTTT
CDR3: CASSQLSAGDTQYF

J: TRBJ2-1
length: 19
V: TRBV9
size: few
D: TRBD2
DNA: TGTGCCAGCAGCGATTCTAGCGGGGGGTCTTACAGCTCCTACAATGAGCAGTTCTTC
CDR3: CASSDSSGGSYSSYNEQFF

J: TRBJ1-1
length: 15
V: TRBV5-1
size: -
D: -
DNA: TGCGCCAGCAGCTTAATGGACAGCGTGAACACTGAAGCTTTCTTT
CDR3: CASSLMDSVNTEAFF

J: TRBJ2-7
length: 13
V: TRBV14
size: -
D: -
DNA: TGTGCCAGCAGCCAAGGGGCAGCTCTCGAGCAGTACTTC
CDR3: CASSQGAALEQYF

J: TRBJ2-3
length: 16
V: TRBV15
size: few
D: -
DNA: TGTGCCACCAGTCAAATGGGGCGACGGCGCACAGATACGCAGTATTTT
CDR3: CATSQMGRRRTDTQYF

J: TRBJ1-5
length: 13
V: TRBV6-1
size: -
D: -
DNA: TGTGCCAGCAGCGCCAGTTGGAATCAGCCCCAGCATTTT
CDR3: CASSASWNQPQHF

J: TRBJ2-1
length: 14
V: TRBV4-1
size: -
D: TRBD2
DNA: TGCGCCAGCAGCCGTCTACCCGGGGGGGATGAGCAGTTCTTC
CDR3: CASSRLPGGDEQFF

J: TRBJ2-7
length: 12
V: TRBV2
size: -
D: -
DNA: TGTGCCAGCAGCAGCCGATTCTACGAGCAGTACTTC
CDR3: CASSSRFYEQYF

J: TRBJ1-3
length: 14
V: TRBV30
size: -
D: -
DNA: TGTGCCTGGAGAAGGGTAGACTCTGGAAACACCATATATTTT
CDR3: CAWRRVDSGNTIYF

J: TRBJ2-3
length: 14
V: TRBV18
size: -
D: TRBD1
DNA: TGTGCCAGCTCACCGACAGGGGCCACAGATACGCAGTATTTT
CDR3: CASSPTGATDTQYF

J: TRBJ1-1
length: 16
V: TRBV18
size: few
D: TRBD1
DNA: TGTGCCAGCTCACCAGGCCAGGGGGGAAGTGGGACTGAAGCTTTCTTT
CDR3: CASSPGQGGSGTEAFF

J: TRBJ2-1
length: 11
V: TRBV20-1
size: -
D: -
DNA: TGCAGTGCTAGCCCCGGGGGTGAGCAGTTCTTC
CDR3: CSASPGGEQFF

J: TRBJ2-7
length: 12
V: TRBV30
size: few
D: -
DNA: TGTGCCTGGAGGACGCATCTGTCGCGGCAGTACTTC
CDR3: CAWRTHLSRQYF

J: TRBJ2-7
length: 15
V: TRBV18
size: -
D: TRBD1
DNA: TGTGCCAGCTCACCAGGGACAGGGAGATACGACGAGCAGTACTTC
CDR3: CASSPGTGRYDEQYF

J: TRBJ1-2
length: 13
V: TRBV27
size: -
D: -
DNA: TGTGCCAGCAGGCCTACAGGGTCTCATGGCTACACCTTC
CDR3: CASRPTGSHGYTF

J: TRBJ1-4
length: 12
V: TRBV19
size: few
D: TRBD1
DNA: TGTGCCACGGGACAGGCCGAAGAAAAACTGTTTTTT
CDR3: CATGQAEEKLFF

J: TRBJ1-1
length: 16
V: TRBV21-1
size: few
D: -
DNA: TGTGCCAGCTCCTATCCCACGGGACCAAAGAACACTGAAGCTTTCTTT
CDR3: CASSYPTGPKNTEAFF

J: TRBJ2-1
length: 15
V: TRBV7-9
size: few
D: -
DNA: TGTGCCAGCAGCTTAGAGGGCAGGGAGAGCGATGAGCAGTTCTTC
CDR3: CASSLEGRESDEQFF

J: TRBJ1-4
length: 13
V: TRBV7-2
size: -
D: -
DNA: TGTGCCAGCAGCTTAGGGGTGGTCGAAAAACTGTTTTTT
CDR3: CASSLGVVEKLFF

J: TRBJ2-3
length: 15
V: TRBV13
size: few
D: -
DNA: TGTGCCAGCAGCTTAGAGGGACCTAGCACAGATACGCAGTATTTT
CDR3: CASSLEGPSTDTQYF

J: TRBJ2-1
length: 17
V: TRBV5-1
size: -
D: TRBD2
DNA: TGCGCCAGCAGCCCGGTCCCTGGCCTAGCGGGGGTAGTTGAGCAGTTCTTC
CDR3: CASSPVPGLAGVVEQFF

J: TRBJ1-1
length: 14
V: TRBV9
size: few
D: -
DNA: TGTGCCAGCAGCTCAGCAGCCGTGAACACTGAAGCTTTCTTT
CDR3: CASSSAAVNTEAFF

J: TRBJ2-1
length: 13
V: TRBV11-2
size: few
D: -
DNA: TGTGCCAGCAGCAGGAGCTCCTACAATGAGCAGTTCTTC
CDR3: CASSRSSYNEQFF

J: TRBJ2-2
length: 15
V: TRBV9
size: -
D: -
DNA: TGTGCCAGCAGCGTTCGGGACGGACCCCCCGGGGAGCTGTTTTTT
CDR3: CASSVRDGPPGELFF

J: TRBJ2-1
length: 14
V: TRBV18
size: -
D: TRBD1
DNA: TGTGCCAGCTCACGTCGGGACAGTTACAATGAGCAGTTCTTC
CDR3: CASSRRDSYNEQFF

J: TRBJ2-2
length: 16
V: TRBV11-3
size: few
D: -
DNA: TGTGCCAGCAGCTCCGGACTAACCAAGAACACCGGGGAGCTGTTTTTT
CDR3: CASSSGLTKNTGELFF

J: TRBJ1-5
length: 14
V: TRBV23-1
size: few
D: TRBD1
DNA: TGCGCCAGCAGGCCACAGGGGGCTTATCAGCCCCAGCATTTT
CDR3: CASRPQGAYQPQHF

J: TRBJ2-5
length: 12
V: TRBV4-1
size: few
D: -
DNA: TGCGCCAGCAGCCGGCCGGCGGAGACCCAGTACTTC
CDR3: CASSRPAETQYF

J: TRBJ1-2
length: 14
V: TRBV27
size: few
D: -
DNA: TGTGCCAGCAGTTTGAGGGACGGCCACTATGGCTACACCTTC
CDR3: CASSLRDGHYGYTF